Shown below are 10 T cell receptor beta chains from a single sample sequenced in a study of human T cells and chemical hapten exposure. Time point of the sample: patch test 2, 6 weeks after DPC sensitization. Treatment indicated: therapeutic diphenylcyclopropenone sensitization with weekly scalp DPC. TCRdb passed the RACE reads through MiXCR, listing each CDR3 protein once. The data contain about 81,000 distinct CDR3 sequences, roughly a tenth of them singletons. The specimen was whole blood, collected in connection with sensitization to the hapten diphenylcyclopropenone (DPC). The source of these receptors is a woman in her 30s with alopecia areata. Some clones in this sample may be carry-over from other donors' samples.

This chain links TRBV11-3 with TRBJ2-1, with TRBD1 matching over 7 bases. The CDR3 extends over 17 amino acids. J gave up 0 bases and V 5 bases, and 10 bases lay outside the gene matches. CDR1 SGHNT and CDR2 YENEEA come from the germline V gene. CDR3 region: CASSPLGQASSYNEQFF. The DNA for the CDR3 is TGTGCCAGCAGCCCGCTCGGACAGGCCAGCTCCTACAATGAGCAGTTCTTC. The full variable domain, rest sourced from reference TRBV11-3 and TRBJ2-1, is EAGVVQSPRYKIIEKKQPVAFWCNPISGHNTLYWYLQNLGQGPELLIRYENEEAVDDSQLPKDRFSAERLKGVDSTLKIQPAELGDSAVYLCASSPLGQASSYNEQFFGPGTRLTVL.

Many counts were recorded for this clonotype. This chain links TRBV21-1 with TRBJ1-4. TRBV21-1 is assigned pseudogene status. The CDR3 sequence is 18 residues long. CDR3 coding DNA: TGTGCCAGCAGCAAAGGAGGCAGGCGACGAACGGCTAATGAAAAACTGTTTTTT. Its translation is CASSKGGRRRTANEKLFF.

This clonotype showed up many times. V usage is TRBV2 and J usage is TRBJ1-1; D is undetermined. The CDR3 covers 16 residues. Trimming cost V 5 bases and J 11 bases, with 27 bases left between them. Per the germline V gene, CDR1 is SNHLY and CDR2 is FYNNEI. CDR3: CASSSAIIWTAQGAFF. The CDR3 region has the DNA TGTGCCAGCAGTTCCGCAATCATATGGACGGCTCAAGGGGCTTTCTTT.

This clonotype was observed at least ten times. This sequence joins TRBV20-1 and TRBJ1-6, with D possibly being TRBD1 (6 bases). This CDR3 has 15 amino acids. The V gene lost 4 bases and the J gene lost 0 bases, with 10 bases spanning the gap. Per the germline V gene, CDR1 is DFQATT and CDR2 is SNEGSKA (reference sequence). CDR3 loop: CSATGQSSYNSPLHF. The CDR3 nucleotides read TGCAGTGCTACTGGACAGAGCTCCTATAATTCACCCCTCCACTTT.

This clonotype was recorded at least ten times. The gene calls are TRBV5-6 and TRBJ1-3; 8 bases line up with TRBD1. J was trimmed by 8 bases and V by 4 bases; bases with no gene match: 11. There are 15 residues in the CDR3. Germline assignment: CDR1 SGHDT and CDR2 YYEEEE. The CDR3 region is CASSTPGQGVDTIYF. CDR3 nucleotides: TGTGCCAGCAGCACACCAGGACAGGGTGTGGACACCATATATTTT.

The CDR3, as DNA: TGTGCCAGCAGCTTAGCCTCCGAGACCCAGTACTTC. Translating it yields CASSLASETQYF. V gene TRBV11-1 combines with J gene TRBJ2-5; no clear D. V was shortened by 0 bases and J by 5 bases, with 4 bases between the two germline ends. Germline loops: CDR1 SGHAT, CDR2 FQDESV (reference sequence). This CDR3 is built from 12 residues.

There are many counts of this clonotype. The chain combines TRBV20-1 with TRBJ2-3; maybe TRBD2 (6 bases). The CDR3 consists of 19 residues. Germline values: CDR1 DFQATT, CDR2 SNEGSKA (reference sequence). With 1 base removed from V and 4 bases from J, the gap between germline ends came to 27 bases. DNA for the CDR3: TGCAGTGCTAGAGGCCTCCAAGAGGGAGGAGTTTCTGATTCAGATACGCAGTATTTT. As protein: CSARGLQEGGVSDSDTQYF.

V and J are TRBV28 and TRBJ2-6; perhaps TRBD2 as D (5 bases). The germline V and J ends were trimmed by 4 bases and 0 bases, with 16 bases remaining between them. This CDR3 contains 18 residues. Germline CDR1 reads MDHEN; CDR2 reads SYDVKM. The CDR3 loop reads CASSSYRREDSGANVLTF. CDR3 sequence (DNA): TGTGCCAGCAGTTCGTACCGACGGGAAGACTCTGGGGCCAACGTCCTGACTTTC. The variable domain in full, with the rest retrieved from reference TRBV28 and TRBJ2-6, is DVKVTQSSRYLVKRTGEKVFLECVQDMDHENMFWYRQDPGLGLRLIYFSYDVKMKEKGDIPEGYSVSREKKERFSLILESASTNQTSMYLCASSSYRREDSGANVLTFGAGSRLTVL.

This clonotype was counted many times. The chain combines TRBV3-1 with TRBJ2-7; D gene unclear. Trimming took 1 base from V and 6 from J, leaving 16 bases between them. The germline V gene encodes CDR1 LGHDT and CDR2 YNNKEL (reference sequence). The CDR3 runs to 15 residues. The DNA of the CDR3 is TGTGCCAGCAGCCAAGGGTTCGCCGAAGCCCTCGAGCAGTACTTC. This encodes CASSQGFAEALEQYF.

This clonotype was seen only a few times. The chain couples TRBV14 to TRBJ2-6, with TRBD2 as a possible D gene (5 bases). The CDR3 loop spans 16 amino acids. With 1 base removed from V and 0 bases from J, the gap between germline ends came to 7 bases. Germline CDR1 SGHDN, CDR2 FVKESK. The CDR3 spells CASSQGTDSGANVLTF. CDR3 nucleotide sequence: TGTGCCAGCAGCCAAGGGACTGACTCTGGGGCCAACGTCCTGACTTTC.